The rows below give T cell receptor beta chains drawn from one sample of a study of cytomegalovirus exposure and HLA in healthy donors. Produced via immunoSEQ multiplex PCR; TCRdb's table is partial and in-frame only. The table records approximately 210,000 clones, 70% to 80% of them present only once. The sequenced sample was PBMCs. Receptors originate from a girl aged 5 to 17 in good health and CMV-seropositive. The CDR3 runs from the conserved cysteine through the conserved F or W. D genes are given only for firm matches. Clone size is not always given. Where it is, it says once, few, many or a class for expanded clones.

J gene,D gene,clone size,V gene,CDR3 DNA,CDR3 protein
TRBJ2-7,TRBD2,.,TRBV7-2,TGTGCCAGCAGCCCCCGGGCGGGGGGCGCGGGGGGTTGGTACGAGCAGTACTTC,CASSPRAGGAGGWYEQYF
TRBJ2-1,.,.,TRBV27,TGTGCCAGCAGCCCGCGGACATTTCTCAATGAGCAGTTCTTC,CASSPRTFLNEQFF
TRBJ2-5,.,.,TRBV4-3,TGCGCCAGCAGCCAAGATCTAATCAGAGGAGAGACCCAGTACTTC,CASSQDLIRGETQYF
TRBJ2-7,TRBD1,.,TRBV5-6,TGTGCCAGCAGCTTGGGCCCGGGACAGGGCTCCTACGAGCAGTACTTC,CASSLGPGQGSYEQYF
TRBJ2-7,TRBD2,.,TRBV7-2,TGTGCCAGCAGCTTAGGGGGGGGAAACTACGAGCAGTACTTC,CASSLGGGNYEQYF
TRBJ2-3,.,.,TRBV7-9,TGTGCCAGCAGCTTAGTTATCGCAGATACGCAGTATTTT,CASSLVIADTQYF
TRBJ2-3,.,.,TRBV30,TGTGCCTGGAGCCCAGGTATAAGCACAGATACGCAGTATTTT,CAWSPGISTDTQYF
TRBJ2-2,TRBD1,many,TRBV6-5,TGTGCCACTTCCCGGACAGGGGAGAACACCGGGGAGCTGTTTTTT,CATSRTGENTGELFF
TRBJ1-1,.,.,TRBV15,TGTGCCATGGCTCGGGAGAAGAACACTGAAGCTTTCTTT,CAMAREKNTEAFF
TRBJ2-5,TRBD1,once,TRBV19,TGTGCCAGTAGTGACTACACAGGGGGCGCCGGAAAGACCCAGTACTTC,CASSDYTGGAGKTQYF
TRBJ2-5,.,few,TRBV5-4,TGTGCCAGCAGCTTCTTAGGGCAGGGGAGAGAGACCCAGTACTTC,CASSFLGQGRETQYF
TRBJ2-7,.,.,TRBV15,TGTGCCACCACCGACTTCTACGAGCAGTACTTC,CATTDFYEQYF
TRBJ2-7,TRBD1,.,TRBV2,TGTGCCAGCAGGGGGGACAGGGGTCCCTACGAGCAGTACTTC,CASRGDRGPYEQYF
TRBJ2-1,.,.,TRBV11-2,TGTGCCAGCCACCCCTGGGGGCGTGACTACAATGAGCAGTTCTTC,CASHPWGRDYNEQFF
TRBJ2-5,.,.,TRBV7-2,TGTGCCAGCAGCTTGGGCGGGGCCCAGTACTTC,CASSLGGAQYF
TRBJ1-6,.,few,TRBV6-1,TGTGCCAGCAGCGAAGGGCAGGAAACCTATAATTCACCCCTCCACTTT,CASSEGQETYNSPLHF
TRBJ2-5,.,.,TRBV5-5,TGTGCCAGCAGCTTGAATCCCGGGGGTAACCAAGAGACCCAGTACTTC,CASSLNPGGNQETQYF
TRBJ1-1,TRBD1,.,TRBV11-2,TGTGCCAGCAGCCCCCGGGGGGGGGCGGACAGGCTTGAAGCTTTCTTT,CASSPRGGADRLEAFF
TRBJ2-5,TRBD2,.,TRBV4-3,TGCGCCAGCAGCCAAGTGATGGTGGCGGGGGGTACACAAGAGACCCAGTACTTC,CASSQVMVAGGTQETQYF
TRBJ2-1,.,.,TRBV4-3,TGCGCCAGCAGCCAAGTCCGGGACACATTTACGTTCTTC,CASSQVRDTFTFF
TRBJ1-6,TRBD1,.,TRBV7-2,TGTGCCAGCAGCTTAGAGTCAGGGGGTTGGTCACCCCTCCACTTT,CASSLESGGWSPLHF
TRBJ1-2,TRBD1,once,TRBV5-4,TGTGCCAGCAGCTTGGCCGAAGGGGGCGCGGAAGGCTACACCTTC,CASSLAEGGAEGYTF
TRBJ1-2,TRBD1,.,TRBV5-3,TGTGCCAGAAGCTGTCCCGGACAGGGGGTTTTCTGCGGCTACACCTTC,CARSCPGQGVFCGYTF
TRBJ1-4,.,.,TRBV5-1,TGCGCCAGCAGCTTGTGGGGGGACGGAACTAATGAAAAACTGTTTTTT,CASSLWGDGTNEKLFF
TRBJ2-5,TRBD2,.,TRBV5-4,TGTGCCAGCAGCCCCGGGACTAGCGGGGGGGCCGGAGAGACCCAGTACTTC,CASSPGTSGGAGETQYF
TRBJ2-7,TRBD2,.,TRBV5-1,TGCGCCAGCAGCCTGGTAACTAGCGGCCTCAGCTCCTACGAGCAGTACTTC,CASSLVTSGLSSYEQYF
TRBJ2-2,TRBD2,.,TRBV7-9,TGTGCCAGCAGCTCAAGCGGGGGGAGCACCGGGGAGCTGTTTTTT,CASSSSGGSTGELFF
TRBJ1-4,.,.,TRBV10-1,TGCGCCAGCAGTGAGGGGAGGGGGACTAATGAAAAACTGTTTTTT,CASSEGRGTNEKLFF
TRBJ2-7,TRBD2,.,TRBV29-1,TGCAGCGTTGAAGACAGGTTAGCGGGGGGGACCTACGAGCAGTACTTC,CSVEDRLAGGTYEQYF
TRBJ2-1,TRBD1,.,TRBV19,TGTGCCAGTAGTATTAACAGGGGGCCTCAAAATGAGCAGTTCTTC,CASSINRGPQNEQFF
TRBJ2-3,TRBD2,.,TRBV9,TGTGCCAGCAGGAGGGCGGGGGGCACAGATACGCAGTATTTT,CASRRAGGTDTQYF
TRBJ2-7,.,.,TRBV11-3,TGTGCCAGCAGCTTACCGGGACTTCCCTGGGAGTACTTC,CASSLPGLPWEYF
TRBJ1-1,TRBD1,.,TRBV5-1,TGCGCCAGCCACCCGGGACAGAGATTGAACACTGAAGCTTTCTTT,CASHPGQRLNTEAFF
TRBJ1-2,.,.,TRBV5-6,TGTGCCAGCAGCGCGACAGTTGCCGTCTATGGCTACACCTTC,CASSATVAVYGYTF
TRBJ2-1,.,.,TRBV10-3,TGTGCCATCAGTGATCGGGTCTCGCACCTTCCTTACAATGAGCAGTTCTTC,CAISDRVSHLPYNEQFF
TRBJ1-2,.,few,TRBV10-2,TGCGCCAGCAGGGGATCCATCCTCCGGGGGGAGAATAACTATGGCTACACCTTC,CASRGSILRGENNYGYTF
TRBJ2-1,TRBD2,.,TRBV2,TGTGCCAGCAGTACGGGACTAGCGGGAACCGAGCAGTTCTTC,CASSTGLAGTEQFF
TRBJ2-7,TRBD1,once,TRBV6-5,TGTGCCAGCAGCCACAGGGGGCGCAAAGTCTACGAGCAGTACTTC,CASSHRGRKVYEQYF
TRBJ2-5,TRBD2,.,TRBV7-7,TGTGCCAGCAGCAAGGGGTCCGGGGGGGGCCGAGAGACCCAGTACTTC,CASSKGSGGGRETQYF
TRBJ1-3,.,.,TRBV2,TGTGCCAGCTTTCGGGGAAGCTGGTCTGGAAACACCATATATTTT,CASFRGSWSGNTIYF
TRBJ2-3,.,.,TRBV10-1,TGCGCCAGCAGCTGGACACATAGCACAGATACGCAGTATTTT,CASSWTHSTDTQYF
TRBJ1-6,TRBD1,.,TRBV4-3,TGCGCCAGCAGTCTGGGAGGGGGACAGGGTAATTCACCCCTCCACTTT,CASSLGGGQGNSPLHF
TRBJ2-3,TRBD2,.,TRBV10-2,TGCGCCAGCAGTGATTGGGGGGGATTCACAGATACGCAGTATTTT,CASSDWGGFTDTQYF
TRBJ2-1,.,.,TRBV4-3,TGCGCCAGCAGCCAAGATGAGGTCAATGAGCAGTTCTTC,CASSQDEVNEQFF
TRBJ2-7,TRBD2,.,TRBV27,TGTGCCAGCAGTTTCGGGGGGGGCTACGAGCAGTACTTC,CASSFGGGYEQYF
TRBJ2-7,TRBD1,once,TRBV11-2,TGTGCCAGCAGCTTGCGGGACAGGGGACCCTCCTACGAGCAGTACTTC,CASSLRDRGPSYEQYF
TRBJ1-5,.,few,TRBV4-2,TGTGCCAGCAGCCAGGCCGGGCGGGGGGGGAACATCTATAGCAATCAGCCCCAGCATTTT,CASSQAGRGGNIYSNQPQHF
TRBJ1-1,TRBD1,.,TRBV5-1,TGCGCCAGCAGCTGGGGACAGGGGAACACTGAAGCTTTCTTT,CASSWGQGNTEAFF
TRBJ2-1,TRBD2,.,TRBV4-3,TGCGCCAGCAGCCAAGAGGGCGGGGGGGCTTTGGAGCAGTTCTTC,CASSQEGGGALEQFF
TRBJ2-7,TRBD2,once,TRBV7-9,TGTGCCAGCAGCTTCTCTATATTGGTTCGCGGGGGTAACGACGAGCAGTACTTC,CASSFSILVRGGNDEQYF
TRBJ1-5,.,few,TRBV30,TGTGCCTGGAGTGTACGAGGGGGAGGGGACAATCAGCCCCAGCATTTT,CAWSVRGGGDNQPQHF
TRBJ1-4,.,.,TRBV6-6,TGTGCCAGCAGCTACCAGACAGGCACCGGGGAAAAACTGTTTTTT,CASSYQTGTGEKLFF
TRBJ1-4,.,.,TRBV2,TGTGCCAGCAAATTGTCGGGGGAACTGTTTTTT,CASKLSGELFF
TRBJ1-6,.,.,TRBV30,TGTGCCTGGAGTGTACGCCAGCCGGGGTCGGGTTCACCCCTCCACTTT,CAWSVRQPGSGSPLHF
TRBJ2-7,.,.,TRBV7-2,TGTGCCAGCAGCTTAGCGGGGACTGCCAGGAGGGAGCAGTACTTC,CASSLAGTARREQYF